These 20 T cell receptor beta chains originate from one sample sequenced in a study of blood T cell repertoires in COVID-19. Using immunoSEQ multiplex PCR, the repertoire was profiled, and TCRdb retains in-frame clones only, with some absent. The sample has 110,000 or so clones, about two thirds seen once. Specimen: peripheral blood. These receptors came from a woman aged 40 to 50 with acute or convalescent COVID-19.

V gene TRBV3-1 (or the pseudogene TRBV3-2) combines with J gene TRBJ1-1; the D gene is possibly TRBD1 (6 bases). CDR1 is LGHDT and CDR2 is YNNKEL in the germline V gene (reference sequence). The V gene lost 5 bases and the J gene lost 6 bases, with 19 bases spanning the gap. CDR3 length: 15 amino acids. In DNA form, the CDR3 reads TGTGCCAGCAGCGGGCGTATCACAGGGAGATCTGAAGCTTTCTTT. Translated: CASSGRITGRSEAFF.

This chain joins TRBV30 and TRBJ1-1, with TRBD1 identical over 8 bases. This CDR3 contains 13 residues. After removal of 5 bases from V and 4 bases from J, the junction contained 6 bases not matched to a gene. Germline V gene data show CDR1 as GTSNPN and CDR2 as SVGIG (reference sequence). The CDR3 DNA reads TGTGCCTGGGCTAGGACAGGGACCACTGAAGCTTTCTTT. This encodes CAWARTGTTEAFF. The complete variable domain, with remaining parts taken from reference TRBV30 and TRBJ1-1, reads SQTIHQWPATLVQPVGSPLSLECTVEGTSNPNLYWYRQAAGRGLQLLFYSVGIGQISSEVPQNLSASRPQDRQFILSSKKLLLSDSGFYLCAWARTGTTEAFFGQGTRLTVV.

The genes are TRBV30 and TRBJ1-6; D is unclear. V lost 5 bases and J lost 11, with 16 bases in between. The CDR3 runs 13 residues. From germline, CDR1 is GTSNPN and CDR2 SVGIG (reference sequence). The CDR3 is CAWHGFSVAPLHF. The DNA of the CDR3 is TGTGCCTGGCACGGGTTCAGCGTAGCACCCCTCCACTTT. The full variable domain, completed using reference TRBV30 and TRBJ1-6, is SQTIHQWPATLVQPVGSPLSLECTVEGTSNPNLYWYRQAAGRGLQLLFYSVGIGQISSEVPQNLSASRPQDRQFILSSKKLLLSDSGFYLCAWHGFSVAPLHFGNGTRLTVT.

This clone was counted once. The CDR3 loop is CASKTPQGYGYTF. The CDR3 nucleotides are TGTGCCAGCAAGACACCCCAGGGGTATGGCTACACCTTC. The V call is TRBV6-6, the J call TRBJ1-2; tentative D call: TRBD1 (6 bases). With 7 bases removed from V and 5 bases from J, the gap between germline ends came to 14 bases. The V gene's germline CDR1 is MNHNY and CDR2 SVGAGI (reference sequence). The CDR3 consists of 13 residues.

The chain carries TRBV7-2 and TRBJ2-3; possible D gene TRBD2, 6 bases. This CDR3 region has 15 residues. V was clipped by 3 bases and J by 1 base, with 11 bases between them. In germline, CDR1 is SGHTA, CDR2 FQGNSA. The CDR3 is CASSFGGAGTDTQYF. The CDR3 DNA sequence: TGTGCCAGCAGCTTCGGCGGGGCCGGCACAGATACGCAGTATTTT.

Here the CDR3 DNA reads TGTGCCAGCAGCCAATCGGGGGGCCCAGATACGCAGTATTTT. It translates to CASSQSGGPDTQYF. The chain links TRBV4-2 to TRBJ2-3; D is perhaps TRBD2 (7 bases). Trimming removed 2 bases at V and 4 bases at J, with 10 bases between. Germline CDR1 reads LGHNA; CDR2 reads YNFKEQ. This CDR3 comprises 14 residues.

The chain combines TRBV27 with TRBJ1-5; D is unclear. Germline-derived CDR1 and CDR2 are MNHEY and SMNVEV (reference sequence). The V end was cut by 10 bases, the J end by 4 bases, with 11 bases between. CDR3 size: 12 residues. The CDR3 DNA reads TGTGCCACCGGCGAGGGTAATCAGCCCCAGCATTTT. This sequence encodes CATGEGNQPQHF.

The V call is TRBV6-5, the J call TRBJ1-2; 9 positions agree with TRBD1. After removal of 6 bases from V and 8 bases from J, the junction contained 7 bases not matched to a gene. The germline gives CDR1 MNHEY, CDR2 SVGAGI. The CDR3 sequence is 13 residues long. CDR3 residues: CASSTDRGEGYTF. CDR3 DNA: TGTGCCAGCAGCACGGACAGGGGCGAAGGCTACACCTTC.

The chain uses TRBV28 and TRBJ1-6; D gene unclear. Between the trimmed V and J ends, which lost 8 bases and 9 bases, there was a span of 11 bases. From germline, CDR1 is MDHEN and CDR2 SYDVKM. This CDR3 region has 12 residues. The CDR3 DNA reads as TGTGCCAGCGTCCTACGGGGTTCACCCCTCCACTTT. It yields the protein CASVLRGSPLHF.

The J gene is TRBJ2-3, the V gene TRBV5-4, with TRBD2 as a possible D gene (6 bases). Trimming removed 0 bases from V and 4 bases from J, with 9 bases in between. The CDR3 length is 14 residues. Germline assignment: CDR1 SGHNT and CDR2 YYREEE (reference sequence). CDR3 region: CASSLGGVPDTQYF. The CDR3 DNA reads TGTGCCAGCAGCTTGGGGGGGGTCCCAGATACGCAGTATTTT.

A single count supports this clone. J is TRBJ2-3 and V is TRBV3-1 (or the pseudogene TRBV3-2); 10 nucleotides match TRBD2. The CDR3 totals 16 residues. CDR1 and CDR2 from the germline V gene are LGHDT and YNNKEL (reference sequence). The V and J ends lost 1 base and 5 bases, in that order; junction bases with no gene match: 6. The CDR3 region is CASSQAALAGRDTQYF. CDR3 DNA sequence: TGTGCCAGCAGCCAAGCCGCACTAGCGGGAAGAGATACGCAGTATTTT.

This clone was seen more than once but under ten times. V and J are TRBV12-5 and TRBJ1-1, with 9 bases lining up with TRBD1. The germline V gene encodes CDR1 LGHNT and CDR2 FRNRAP. V gave up 4 bases and J gave up 1 base; unmatched junction bases: 7. This CDR3 contains 16 residues. The CDR3 DNA sequence: TGTGCTAGTGGTTGGGGGAACAGGGGGCCGAACACTGAAGCTTTCTTT. Protein sequence: CASGWGNRGPNTEAFF.

This clone was observed a single time. The chain has TRBV10-2 and TRBJ1-1; D perhaps matches TRBD1 (6 bases). Germline CDR1 WSHSY, CDR2 SAAADI. V was cut by 6 bases and J by 1 base, with 9 bases left in between. The CDR3 has 13 amino acids. The CDR3 DNA sequence: TGCGCCAGCAGGATGGGGGCGAACACTGAAGCTTTCTTT. Translated, it gives CASRMGANTEAFF.

The V call is TRBV6-6, the J call TRBJ2-1; tentative D call: TRBD2 (5 bases). Trimming took off 0 bases at V and 9 bases at J, with 6 bases between the two ends. Germline values: CDR1 MNHNY, CDR2 SVGAGI (reference sequence). This CDR3 is 12 amino acids long. CDR3 nucleotide sequence: TGTGCCAGCAGTTACTCGAGGGCTGAGCAGTTCTTC. Translating it yields CASSYSRAEQFF.

The chain recombines TRBV5-1 with TRBJ1-1; tentatively, D is TRBD1 (5 bases). Germline V gene sequence: CDR1 SGHRS, CDR2 YFSETQ. The CDR3 has 14 residues. V gave up 3 bases and J gave up 4 bases, with 13 bases separating them. The CDR3 sequence: CASSWSDTTTEAFF. In nucleotides, the CDR3 is TGCGCCAGCAGCTGGTCGGACACAACCACTGAAGCTTTCTTT.

CDR3 nucleotides: TGTGCCAGTAGTCCTCCTGCGGGACAGGGGTCCTACGAGCAGTACTTC. Translated, it gives CASSPPAGQGSYEQYF. This chain joins TRBV19 and TRBJ2-7; 10 bases match TRBD1. This CDR3 is 16 amino acids long. V gave up 5 bases and J gave up 1 base; unmatched junction bases: 8. The V gene's germline CDR1 is LNHDA and CDR2 SQIVND (reference sequence). Filled out from reference TRBV19 and TRBJ2-7, the complete variable domain reads DGGITQSPKYLFRKEGQNVTLSCEQNLNHDAMYWYRQDPGQGLRLIYYSQIVNDFQKGDIAEGYSVSREKKESFPLTVTSAQKNPTAFYLCASSPPAGQGSYEQYFGPGTRLTVT.

The CDR3 reads CASSLRTSGGLSSYNEQFF. CDR3 coding DNA: TGTGCCAGCAGCCTCCGGACTAGCGGGGGGTTGAGCTCCTACAATGAGCAGTTCTTC. The chain employs TRBV3-1 (or the pseudogene TRBV3-2) and TRBJ2-1, with 14 bases fitting TRBD2. Germline values: CDR1 LGHDT, CDR2 YNNKEL (reference sequence). The CDR3 covers 19 residues. With 4 bases clipped from V and 0 bases from J, the junction kept 8 bases outside the gene matches.

The chain recombines TRBV7-2 with TRBJ2-5; 9 nucleotides line up with TRBD2. The CDR3 is 15 residues long. Germline V lookup: CDR1 SGHTA, CDR2 FQGNSA. Trimming at V came to 3 bases and at J to 5 bases, leaving 7 bases not matched to a gene. CDR3 DNA sequence: TGTGCCAGCAGCTTTCTGCGGGGGGGCCCCGAGACCCAGTACTTC. Its translation is CASSFLRGGPETQYF.

The chain uses TRBV3-1 (or the pseudogene TRBV3-2) and TRBJ1-1; a possible D gene is TRBD1 (5 bases). This CDR3 comprises 14 residues. Trimming took 0 bases from V and 2 from J, leaving 7 bases between them. Germline-derived CDR1 and CDR2 are LGHDT and YNNKEL (reference sequence). CDR3 loop: CASSQDWGNTEAFF. CDR3 in DNA: TGTGCCAGCAGCCAAGATTGGGGCAACACTGAAGCTTTCTTT.

This chain joins TRBV19 and TRBJ1-5; D unresolved. This CDR3 is built from 13 residues. Germline V gene data show CDR1 as LNHDA and CDR2 as SQIVND (reference sequence). The V end lost 3 bases, the J end lost 5 bases, and 8 bases lay between the germline ends. CDR3 protein: CASSIGSDQPQHF. DNA for the CDR3: TGTGCCAGTAGTATCGGCAGCGATCAGCCCCAGCATTTT.